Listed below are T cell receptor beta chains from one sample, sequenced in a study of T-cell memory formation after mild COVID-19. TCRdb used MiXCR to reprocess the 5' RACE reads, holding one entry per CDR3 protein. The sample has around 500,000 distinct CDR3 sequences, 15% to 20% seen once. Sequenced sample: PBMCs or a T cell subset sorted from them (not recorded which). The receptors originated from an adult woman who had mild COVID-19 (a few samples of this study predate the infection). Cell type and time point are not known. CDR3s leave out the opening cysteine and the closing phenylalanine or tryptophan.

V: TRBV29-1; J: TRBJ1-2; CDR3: SGTGDYGYT
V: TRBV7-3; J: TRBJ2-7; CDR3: AIGKEVGGGTYEQY
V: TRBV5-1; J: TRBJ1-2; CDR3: ASSLGSGTVNYGYT
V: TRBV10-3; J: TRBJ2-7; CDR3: AISESGTGSYEQY
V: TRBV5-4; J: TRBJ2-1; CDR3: ASFTSGLNEQF
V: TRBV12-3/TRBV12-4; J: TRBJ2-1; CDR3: ATQLRGNEQF
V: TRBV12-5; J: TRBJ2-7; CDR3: ASGLVFLPTYEQY
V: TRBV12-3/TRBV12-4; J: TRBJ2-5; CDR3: ASSLPGQGKETQY
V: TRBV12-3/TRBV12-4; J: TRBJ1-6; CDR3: ASSSGRTFSPLH
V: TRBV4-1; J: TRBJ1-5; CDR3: ASSQKGHEPGRNQPQH
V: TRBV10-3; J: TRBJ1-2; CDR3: AISGGLTGSYRNYGYT
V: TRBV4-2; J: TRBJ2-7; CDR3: ASSQDGQGPYEQY
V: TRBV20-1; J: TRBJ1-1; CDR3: SARTVNTEAF
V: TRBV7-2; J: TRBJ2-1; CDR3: ASRSIAGLYNEQF
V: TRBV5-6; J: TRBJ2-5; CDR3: ASSPGFEWVGETQY
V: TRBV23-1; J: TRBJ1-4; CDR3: ASSRPSGTENEKLF
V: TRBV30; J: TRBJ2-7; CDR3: AFSRTGPYEQY
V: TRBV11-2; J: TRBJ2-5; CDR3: ASSLHWGKETQY
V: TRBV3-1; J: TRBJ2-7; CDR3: ASSQDQAVLYEQY
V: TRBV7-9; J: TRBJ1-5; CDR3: ASSPGGPGPQH
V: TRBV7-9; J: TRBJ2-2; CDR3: ASSLPRGQHTGELF
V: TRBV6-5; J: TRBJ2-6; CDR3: ASSSGGVSGANVLT
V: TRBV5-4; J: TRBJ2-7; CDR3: ASSWGEAGGSYEQY
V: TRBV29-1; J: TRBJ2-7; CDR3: SVEGQGYEQY
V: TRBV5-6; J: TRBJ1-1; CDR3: ASSYIGGWDTEAF
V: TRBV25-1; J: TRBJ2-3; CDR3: ASSARTTSGSRTDTQY
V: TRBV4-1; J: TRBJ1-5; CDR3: ASSQEDRSISGNQPQH
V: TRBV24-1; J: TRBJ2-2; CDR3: ATRGEAGELF